The 31 T cell receptor beta chains given below trace back to one sample, sequenced in a study of T cell responses to AZD1222 COVID-19 vaccine. Some clones are missing from TCRdb's copy, which holds only in-frame ones; the method was immunoSEQ multiplex PCR. The data hold about 120,000 clones, with about 90% observed a single time. The sequences come from peripheral blood, collected on day 0 of AZD1222 vaccination. The origin of the receptors is an adult in good health.

This chain connects TRBV15 to TRBJ2-7, with 9 bases identical to TRBD2. V lost 1 base, J lost 5 bases, and 9 bases stayed unmatched. This CDR3 has 16 residues. The V gene's germline CDR1 is LNHNV and CDR2 YYDKDF (reference sequence). CDR3 nucleotides: TGTGCCACCAGCAGAGGCGGGACTAGCCTTCCAAACGAGCAGTACTTC. Translating it yields CATSRGGTSLPNEQYF. The complete variable domain, with remaining parts taken from reference TRBV15 and TRBJ2-7, reads DAMVIQNPRYQVTQFGKPVTLSCSQTLNHNVMYWYQQKSSQAPKLLFHYYDKDFNNEADTPDNFQSRRPNTSFCFLDIRSPGLGDTAMYLCATSRGGTSLPNEQYFGPGTRLTVT.

The gene calls are TRBV2 and TRBJ2-1; the D gene could be TRBD1 or TRBD2 (6 bases each). V dropped 7 bases and J dropped 2 bases, with 9 bases sitting between them. Germline values: CDR1 SNHLY, CDR2 FYNNEI. The length of the CDR3 is 13 residues. CDR3 residues: CASMRDTYNEQFF. The CDR3 DNA is TGTGCCAGCATGCGGGACACCTACAATGAGCAGTTCTTC.

The chain recombines TRBV7-9 with TRBJ1-5; 9 nucleotides line up with TRBD1. The CDR3 is 18 amino acids. With V trimmed by 5 bases and J by 0 bases, 11 bases remained unmatched. Germline V lookup: CDR1 SEHNR, CDR2 FQNEAQ (reference sequence). CDR3 nucleotide sequence: TGTGCCAGCAGCAAGGGACAGGGAGGTTGGAATAGCAATCAGCCCCAGCATTTT. Amino acid sequence: CASSKGQGGWNSNQPQHF. The variable domain in full, completed from reference TRBV7-9 and TRBJ1-5, reads DTGVSQNPRHKITKRGQNVTFRCDPISEHNRLYWYRQTLGQGPEFLTYFQNEAQLEKSRLLSDRFSAERPKGSFSTLEIQRTEQGDSAMYLCASSKGQGGWNSNQPQHFGDGTRLSIL.

V usage is TRBV10-2 and J usage is TRBJ2-1; 9 bases line up with TRBD2. V was pared by 6 bases and J by 9 bases, with 12 bases of the junction left unmatched. The germline CDR1 and CDR2 sequences are WSHSY and SAAADI. CDR3 length equals 15 residues. Written as DNA, the CDR3 is TGCGCCAGCAGGGCAGTAGCGGGAGTCGGTGGTGAGCAGTTCTTC. This codes for CASRAVAGVGGEQFF.

This chain uses TRBV11-2 with TRBJ1-6; no firm D call. Trimming took off 1 base at V and 3 bases at J, with 13 bases between the two ends. The V gene's germline CDR1 is SGHAT and CDR2 FQNNGV. This CDR3 is 17 amino acids long. The CDR3 coding sequence is TGTGCCAGCAGCTTAGTTCACGGACGGAACTATAATTCACCCCTCCACTTT. This gives the protein CASSLVHGRNYNSPLHF.

CDR3 amino acids: CASSTTSWNEQFF. CDR3 DNA: TGTGCCAGCAGCACGACTAGCTGGAATGAGCAGTTCTTC. This chain uses TRBV12-3 or TRBV12-4 with TRBJ2-1; TRBD2 aligns across 7 bases. The CDR3 is made up of 13 amino acids. V lost 6 bases to trimming and J lost 7 bases; unmatched junction nucleotides: 6.

Here the CDR3 reads CASSPTVNYGYTF. In DNA form, the CDR3 reads TGTGCCAGCTCACCAACGGTGAACTATGGCTACACCTTC. V and J are TRBV18 and TRBJ1-2; D is undetermined. The CDR3 is 13 amino acids. With 2 bases removed from V and 2 bases from J, the gap between germline ends came to 6 bases. The germline V gene encodes CDR1 KGHSH and CDR2 LQKENI.

The chain couples TRBV7-9 to TRBJ1-6; D unclear. Germline CDR1 and CDR2: SEHNR and FQNEAQ (reference sequence). The CDR3 spans 13 residues. V dropped 3 bases and J dropped 14 bases, with 14 bases sitting between them. The CDR3: CASSLSESSSLHF. The CDR3 coding sequence is TGTGCCAGCAGCTTGAGCGAATCATCGTCCCTCCACTTT.

This rearrangement joins TRBV5-1 to TRBJ2-7; D is uncertain. Germline assignment: CDR1 SGHRS and CDR2 YFSETQ. CDR3 length: 13 residues. Trimming took 0 bases from V and 7 from J, leaving 11 bases between them. The CDR3 DNA reads TGCGCCAGCAGCTTGGCCCGCGAATGGGAGCAGTACTTC. Its protein product is CASSLAREWEQYF.

This chain connects TRBV27 to TRBJ1-2, with 9 positions matching TRBD1. Looked up from germline, CDR1 is MNHEY and CDR2 is SMNVEV (reference sequence). There are 15 residues in the CDR3. Trimming cost V 2 bases and J 5 bases; bases outside gene matches: 6. CDR3 region: CASSLNGQGWYGYTF. CDR3 in DNA: TGTGCCAGCAGTTTAAACGGACAGGGGTGGTATGGCTACACCTTC.

J is TRBJ2-1 and V is TRBV2; D may be TRBD1 (6 bases). V was shortened by 3 bases and J by 4 bases, with 10 bases between the two germline ends. The CDR3 is made up of 14 amino acids. CDR1 is SNHLY and CDR2 is FYNNEI in the germline V gene. In DNA form, the CDR3 reads TGTGCCAGCAGTGACCGGACAGTTTACAATGAGCAGTTCTTC. Translation gives CASSDRTVYNEQFF.

As concerns this clone: The sample carries other DNA sequences with the same CDR3. The chain couples TRBV19 to TRBJ2-7, with D possibly being TRBD1 or TRBD2 (5 bases each). This CDR3 region has 12 residues. Germline V gene lookup returns CDR1 LNHDA and CDR2 SQIVND (reference sequence). V was cut by 4 bases and J by 3 bases, with 7 bases left in between. CDR3 sequence reads: CASSTGSYEQYF. The CDR3 DNA follows: TGTGCCAGTAGTACAGGGAGCTACGAGCAGTACTTC.

The chain has TRBV5-1 and TRBJ2-7; D perhaps matches TRBD1 (5 bases). Germline V gene sequence: CDR1 SGHRS, CDR2 YFSETQ. The CDR3 runs to 14 residues. V gave up 1 base and J gave up 4 bases, with 12 bases separating them. CDR3 nucleotides: TGCGCCAGCAGCTTGACACCAGGGCTTTACGAGCAGTACTTC. Its protein is CASSLTPGLYEQYF.

The rearrangement uses TRBV11-1 and TRBJ1-1; 8 bases are shared with TRBD1. This CDR3 contains 14 residues. V trimming: 2 bases; J trimming: 10 bases; junction bases outside the gene matches: 9. Germline-derived CDR1 and CDR2 are SGHAT and FQDESV (reference sequence). The CDR3 region is CASSLRSGGGGAFF. In DNA, the CDR3 is TGTGCCAGCAGCTTAAGGTCAGGGGGCGGCGGAGCTTTCTTT.

In DNA form, the CDR3 reads TGTGCCAGCAGTGAAGCGCCTTCCGGGGCCGGCGAAAAACTGTTTTTT. It yields the protein CASSEAPSGAGEKLFF. V is TRBV6-1 and J is TRBJ1-4; D is perhaps TRBD1 (5 bases). The ends were cut back, 0 bases at V and 8 bases at J, with 16 bases in the middle. The germline V gene has CDR1 MNHNS and CDR2 SASEGT. The CDR3 runs to 16 residues.

V is TRBV5-1 and J is TRBJ1-4; perhaps TRBD1 as D (6 bases). Germline V CDR1 and CDR2: SGHRS, YFSETQ. V was clipped by 1 base and J by 5 bases, with 9 bases between them. This CDR3 comprises 14 residues. The chain's CDR3 is CASSLLGGNEKLFF. The CDR3, as DNA: TGCGCCAGCAGCTTGTTAGGGGGGAATGAAAAACTGTTTTTT. Using reference TRBV5-1 and TRBJ1-4 for the parts outside the CDR3, the full variable domain is KAGVTQTPRYLIKTRGQQVTLSCSPISGHRSVSWYQQTPGQGLQFLFEYFSETQRNKGNFPGRFSGRQFSNSRSEMNVSTLELGDSALYLCASSLLGGNEKLFFGSGTQLSVL.

This chain uses TRBV6-1 with TRBJ2-7; D not resolved. Germline-derived CDR1 and CDR2 are MNHNS and SASEGT. Trimming took 2 bases from V and 9 from J, leaving 11 bases between them. The CDR3 contains 12 residues. CDR3 in DNA: TGTGCCAGCAGTGAAAGCAAATTCGGGCAGTACTTC. This encodes CASSESKFGQYF.

The J gene is TRBJ2-7, the V gene TRBV28; a weak D match, TRBD1 (6 bases). V shed 4 bases and J shed 0 bases, with 16 bases lying between them. This CDR3 contains 16 residues. Germline lookup yields CDR1 MDHEN and CDR2 SYDVKM. The CDR3 coding sequence is TGTGCCAGCAGTTCCTTCCTGGGACAAAGCTCCTACGAGCAGTACTTC. Translation: CASSSFLGQSSYEQYF. Complete variable domain (other parts from reference TRBV28 and TRBJ2-7): DVKVTQSSRYLVKRTGEKVFLECVQDMDHENMFWYRQDPGLGLRLIYFSYDVKMKEKGDIPEGYSVSREKKERFSLILESASTNQTSMYLCASSSFLGQSSYEQYFGPGTRLTVT.

The rearrangement uses TRBV6-5 and TRBJ1-5; no firm D call. The CDR3 is 13 residues long. Germline assignment: CDR1 MNHEY and CDR2 SVGAGI. Trimming took 7 bases from V and 11 from J, leaving 18 bases between them. The CDR3 protein is CASTGHTVEAQHF. As DNA, the CDR3 is TGTGCCAGCACTGGCCACACCGTCGAGGCCCAGCATTTT.

As to this clone: Its ends do not fully match the called genes, so a read error is possible. The rearrangement links TRBV2 to TRBJ1-5; possibly TRBD1 for D (5 bases). There are 14 residues in the CDR3. CDR1 and CDR2 from the germline V gene are SNHLY and FYNNEI. CDR3 coding DNA: TGTGCCAGCAGCGAAGCAGGGAGGAGTCAGCCCCAGCATTTT. Its translation: CASSEAGRSQPQHF.

This clone was detected only once. One junction end disagrees with the germline gene, perhaps due to a read error. The chain joins TRBV6-5 to TRBJ1-2; D not resolved. The length of the CDR3 is 12 residues. In germline, CDR1 is MNHEY, CDR2 SVGAGI. The CDR3 nucleotides read TGTGCCAGCAGTTACTCAGGCTATGACTACACCTTC. Amino acids: CASSYSGYDYTF.

The J gene is TRBJ2-2, the V gene TRBV5-1; D gene uncertain. The CDR3 runs to 14 residues. The germline V gene encodes CDR1 SGHRS and CDR2 YFSETQ. V was pared by 1 base and J by 5 bases, with 9 bases between. The CDR3 coding sequence is TGCGCCAGCAGCTTGTCGGATATAACCGGGGAGCTGTTTTTT. The encoded protein is CASSLSDITGELFF.

The chain combines TRBV24-1 with TRBJ2-7, with D perhaps TRBD1 or TRBD2 (5 bases each). Trimming removed 7 bases from V and 0 bases from J, with 18 bases in between. The CDR3 totals 16 residues. Germline lookup yields CDR1 KGHDR and CDR2 SFDVKD. CDR3 protein: CATRRGSGTVSYEQYF. The DNA of the CDR3 is TGTGCCACCAGGAGGGGTTCCGGGACGGTCTCCTACGAGCAGTACTTC.

This chain connects TRBV11-2 to TRBJ1-6; a possible D gene is TRBD1 (5 bases). V dropped 4 bases and J dropped 7 bases, with 11 bases sitting between them. CDR3 length: 14 amino acids. Germline-derived CDR1 and CDR2 are SGHAT and FQNNGV. In DNA form, the CDR3 reads TGTGCCAGCAGCTCAACAGGTTGGAATTCACCCCTCCACTTT. Protein: CASSSTGWNSPLHF.

This clone showed up just once. This chain uses TRBV5-4 with TRBJ2-5; D is possibly TRBD2 (7 bases). With 3 bases removed from V and 5 bases from J, the gap between germline ends came to 17 bases. Germline CDR1 SGHNT, CDR2 YYREEE (reference sequence). This CDR3 contains 15 residues. The CDR3 loop is CASSWGGGGSETQYF. DNA of the CDR3: TGTGCCAGCAGCTGGGGGGGCGGGGGCTCGGAGACCCAGTACTTC.

The chain is built from TRBV5-6 and TRBJ1-4, with D perhaps matching TRBD1 (6 bases). CDR3 size: 17 residues. Germline V lookup: CDR1 SGHDT, CDR2 YYEEEE. V lost 1 base to trimming and J lost 7 bases, with 20 bases between them. CDR3 sequence reads: CASSLIGDGGGGEKLFF. DNA of the CDR3: TGTGCCAGCAGCTTGATCGGTGACGGAGGGGGTGGTGAAAAACTGTTTTTT.

V and J are TRBV11-2 and TRBJ1-1; weak D call: TRBD1 (6 bases). The V gene's germline CDR1 is SGHAT and CDR2 FQNNGV. CDR3 length: 13 residues. Trimming left V 3 bases short and J 7 bases short, with 12 bases between. The CDR3 sequence is CASSFSGGFEAFF. The CDR3 DNA reads TGTGCCAGCAGCTTTAGTGGGGGCTTTGAAGCTTTCTTT.

The chain recombines TRBV10-3 with TRBJ2-7; no reliable D call. The CDR3 extends over 14 amino acids. The V and J ends lost 0 bases and 3 bases respectively, with 9 bases between them. Germline-derived CDR1 and CDR2 are ENHRY and SYGVKD. CDR3 nucleotides: TGTGCCATCAGTGAGTCCGATGGGGTCTACGAGCAGTACTTC. It codes for CAISESDGVYEQYF.

The chain uses TRBV9 and TRBJ1-5; TRBD1 might be the D (5 bases). Deletions cut 0 bases from V and 3 bases from J, with 10 bases between. The CDR3 is 15 residues long. Germline assignment: CDR1 SGDLS and CDR2 YYNGEE. For the CDR3, the DNA is TGTGCCAGCAGCGTAGTAGACAGCCCCAATCAGCCCCAGCATTTT. It codes for CASSVVDSPNQPQHF. Using reference TRBV9 and TRBJ1-5 for the parts outside the CDR3, the full variable domain is DSGVTQTPKHLITATGQRVTLRCSPRSGDLSVYWYQQSLDQGLQFLIQYYNGEERAKGNILERFSAQQFPDLHSELNLSSLELGDSALYFCASSVVDSPNQPQHFGDGTRLSIL.

This chain uses TRBV10-2 with TRBJ1-5; no reliable D call. CDR3 size: 15 residues. V lost 4 bases and J lost 3, with 13 bases in between. CDR1 and CDR2 (germline): WSHSY, SAAADI. The CDR3 DNA reads TGCGCCAGCAGTGGTACAGAGTCCCTCAATCAGCCCCAGCATTTT. Translation gives CASSGTESLNQPQHF.

The chain is built from TRBV3-1 (or the pseudogene TRBV3-2) and TRBJ1-2, with D possibly matching TRBD1 (5 bases). The CDR3 extends over 14 amino acids. CDR1 LGHDT and CDR2 YNNKEL come from the germline V gene (reference sequence). V lost 5 bases and J lost 0, with 10 bases in between. The CDR3, as DNA: TGTGCCAGCAGCGTACGAGGGGCTAACTATGGCTACACCTTC. Translated: CASSVRGANYGYTF.